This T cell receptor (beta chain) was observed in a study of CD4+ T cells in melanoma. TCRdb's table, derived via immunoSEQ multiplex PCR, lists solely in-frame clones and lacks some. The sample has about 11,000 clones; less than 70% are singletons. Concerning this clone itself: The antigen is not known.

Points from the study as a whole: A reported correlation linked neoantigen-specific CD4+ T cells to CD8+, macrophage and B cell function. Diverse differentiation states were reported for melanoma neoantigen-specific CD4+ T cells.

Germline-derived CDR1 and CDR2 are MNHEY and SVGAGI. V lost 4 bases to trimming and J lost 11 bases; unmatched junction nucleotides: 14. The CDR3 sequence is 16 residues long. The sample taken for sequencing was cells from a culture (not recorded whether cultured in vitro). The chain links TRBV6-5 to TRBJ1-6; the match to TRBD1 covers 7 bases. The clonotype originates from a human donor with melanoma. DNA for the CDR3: TGTGCCAGCAGTTTCCGACAGGGACGAAACGGTACACCCCTCCACTTT. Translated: CASSFRQGRNGTPLHF.